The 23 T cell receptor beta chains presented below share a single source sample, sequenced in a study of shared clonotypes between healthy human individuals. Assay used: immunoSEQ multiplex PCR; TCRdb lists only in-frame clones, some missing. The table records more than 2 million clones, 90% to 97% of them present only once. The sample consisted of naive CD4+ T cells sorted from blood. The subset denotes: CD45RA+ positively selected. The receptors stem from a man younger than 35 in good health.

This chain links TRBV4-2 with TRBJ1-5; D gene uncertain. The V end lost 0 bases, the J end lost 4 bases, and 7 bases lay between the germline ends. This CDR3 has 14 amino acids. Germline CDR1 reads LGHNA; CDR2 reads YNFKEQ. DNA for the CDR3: TGTGCCAGCAGCCAAGATTTGAGTAATCAGCCCCAGCATTTT. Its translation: CASSQDLSNQPQHF.

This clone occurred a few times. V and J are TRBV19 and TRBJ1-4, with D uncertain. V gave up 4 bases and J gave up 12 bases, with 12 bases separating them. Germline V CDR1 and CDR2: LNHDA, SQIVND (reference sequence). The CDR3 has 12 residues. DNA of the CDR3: TGTGCCAGTAGTAATCAACGGGGAGAACTGTTTTTT. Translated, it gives CASSNQRGELFF.

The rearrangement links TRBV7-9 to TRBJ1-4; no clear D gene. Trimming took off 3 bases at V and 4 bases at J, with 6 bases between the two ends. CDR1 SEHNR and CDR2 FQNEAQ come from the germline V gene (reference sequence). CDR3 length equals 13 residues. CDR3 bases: TGTGCCAGCAGCTTGGTGGATAATGAAAAACTGTTTTTT. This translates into CASSLVDNEKLFF.

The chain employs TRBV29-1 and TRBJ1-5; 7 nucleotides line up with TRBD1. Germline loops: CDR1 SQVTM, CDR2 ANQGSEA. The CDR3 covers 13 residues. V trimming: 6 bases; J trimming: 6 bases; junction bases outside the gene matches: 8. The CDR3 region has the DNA TGCAGCGTGCAGGAGGGGGCAGGTCAGCCCCAGCATTTT. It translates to CSVQEGAGQPQHF.

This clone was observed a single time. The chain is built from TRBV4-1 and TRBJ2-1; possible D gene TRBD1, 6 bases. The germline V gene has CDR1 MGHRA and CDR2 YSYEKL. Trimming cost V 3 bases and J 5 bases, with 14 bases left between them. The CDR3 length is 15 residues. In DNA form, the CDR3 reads TGCGCCAGCAGCCAGCTAGACAGGCTCCACAATGAGCAGTTCTTC. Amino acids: CASSQLDRLHNEQFF.

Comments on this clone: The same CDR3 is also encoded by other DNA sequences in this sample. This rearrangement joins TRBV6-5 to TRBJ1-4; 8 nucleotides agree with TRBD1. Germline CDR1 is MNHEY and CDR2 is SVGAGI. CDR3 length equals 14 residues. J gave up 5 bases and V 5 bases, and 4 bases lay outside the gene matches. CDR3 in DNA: TGTGCCAGCAGTCTAACAGGGGGGAATGAAAAACTGTTTTTT. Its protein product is CASSLTGGNEKLFF.

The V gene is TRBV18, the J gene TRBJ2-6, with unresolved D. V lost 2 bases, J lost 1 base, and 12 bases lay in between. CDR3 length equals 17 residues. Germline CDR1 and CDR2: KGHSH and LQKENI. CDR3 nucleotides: TGTGCCAGCTCACCAATGACGGTCCGGTCTGGGGCCAACGTCCTGACTTTC. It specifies CASSPMTVRSGANVLTF.

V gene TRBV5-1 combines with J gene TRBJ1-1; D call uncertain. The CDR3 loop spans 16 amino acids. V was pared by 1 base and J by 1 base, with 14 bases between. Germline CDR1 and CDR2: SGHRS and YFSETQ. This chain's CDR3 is CASSLLETWTNTEAFF. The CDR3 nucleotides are TGCGCCAGCAGCTTGCTTGAGACTTGGACGAACACTGAAGCTTTCTTT.

The DNA for the CDR3 is TGTGCCTGGAGTGTACGAGCTTTGGCCGCTAACTATGGCTACACCTTC. Translation: CAWSVRALAANYGYTF. The rearrangement links TRBV30 to TRBJ1-2; D unclear. CDR1 GTSNPN and CDR2 SVGIG come from the germline V gene (reference sequence). The V end was cut by 0 bases, the J end by 0 bases, with 14 bases between. The CDR3 is 16 residues long.

This CDR3 is CASSYSIVSSYNEQFF. The CDR3 region has the DNA TGTGCCAGCAGTTACTCAATCGTCAGCTCCTACAATGAGCAGTTCTTC. The chain carries TRBV6-5 and TRBJ2-1, with D uncertain. The CDR3 has 16 residues. CDR1 and CDR2 (germline): MNHEY, SVGAGI. V lost 0 bases, J lost 0 bases, and 9 bases lay in between.

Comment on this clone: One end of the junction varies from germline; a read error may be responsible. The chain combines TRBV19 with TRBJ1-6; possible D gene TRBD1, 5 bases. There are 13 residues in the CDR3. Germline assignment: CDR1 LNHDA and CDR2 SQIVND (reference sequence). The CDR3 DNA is TGTGCCAGTAGTCTAGACAGAGATTCACCCCTCCACTTT. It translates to CASSLDRDSPLHF.

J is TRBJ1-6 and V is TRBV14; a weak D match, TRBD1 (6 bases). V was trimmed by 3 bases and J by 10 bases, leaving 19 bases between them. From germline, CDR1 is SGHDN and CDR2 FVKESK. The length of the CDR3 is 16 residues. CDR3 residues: CASSHNFLWGGSPLHF. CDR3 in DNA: TGTGCCAGCAGCCATAACTTTCTTTGGGGGGGCTCACCCCTCCACTTT.

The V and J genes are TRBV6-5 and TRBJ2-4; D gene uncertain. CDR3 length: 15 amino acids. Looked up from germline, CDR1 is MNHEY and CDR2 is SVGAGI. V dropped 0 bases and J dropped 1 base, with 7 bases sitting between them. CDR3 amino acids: CASSYSDGAKNIQYF. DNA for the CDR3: TGTGCCAGCAGTTACTCGGACGGGGCCAAAAACATTCAGTACTTC.

CDR3 sequence: CASSLGQRYEQYF. The CDR3 bases are TGTGCCAGCAGCTTAGGCCAGAGATACGAGCAGTACTTC. This chain uses TRBV7-2 with TRBJ2-7; no reliable D call. The CDR3 has 13 residues. V lost 1 base and J 4 bases, leaving 8 bases between the germline ends. Germline CDR1 SGHTA, CDR2 FQGNSA.

The DNA of the CDR3 is TGTGCCAGCAGCTCGCAGACTAGCGGGAGCGAGACCCAGTACTTC. Its protein is CASSSQTSGSETQYF. The chain combines TRBV9 with TRBJ2-5; 12 bases align to TRBD2. The CDR3 contains 15 residues. V dropped 4 bases and J dropped 5; count of bases not matched to a gene: 6. Germline CDR1 reads SGDLS; CDR2 reads YYNGEE.

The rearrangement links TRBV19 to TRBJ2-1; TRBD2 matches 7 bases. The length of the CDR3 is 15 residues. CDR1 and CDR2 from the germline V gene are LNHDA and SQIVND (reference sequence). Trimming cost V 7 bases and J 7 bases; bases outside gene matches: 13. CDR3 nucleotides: TGTGCCAGTATTGACTTGGCGGGGGAGAGAAATGAGCAGTTCTTC. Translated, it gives CASIDLAGERNEQFF.

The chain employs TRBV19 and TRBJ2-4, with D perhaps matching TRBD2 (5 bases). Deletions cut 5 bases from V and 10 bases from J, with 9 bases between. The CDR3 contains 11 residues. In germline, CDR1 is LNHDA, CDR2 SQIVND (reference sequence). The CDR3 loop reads CASSEGHIQYF. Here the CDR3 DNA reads TGTGCCAGTAGTGAGGGCCATATTCAGTACTTC.

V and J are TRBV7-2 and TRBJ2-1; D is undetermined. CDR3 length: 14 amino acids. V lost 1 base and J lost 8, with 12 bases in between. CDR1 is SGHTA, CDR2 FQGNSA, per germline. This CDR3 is CASSLVGEIDEQFF. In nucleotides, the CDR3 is TGTGCCAGCAGCTTAGTCGGAGAAATCGATGAGCAGTTCTTC.

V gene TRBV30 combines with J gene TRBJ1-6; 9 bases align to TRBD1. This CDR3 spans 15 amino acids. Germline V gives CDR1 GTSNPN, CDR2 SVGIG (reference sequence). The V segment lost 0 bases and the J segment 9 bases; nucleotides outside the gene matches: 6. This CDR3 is CAWSVGGQGFSPLHF. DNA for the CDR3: TGTGCCTGGAGTGTTGGGGGACAGGGATTTTCACCCCTCCACTTT.

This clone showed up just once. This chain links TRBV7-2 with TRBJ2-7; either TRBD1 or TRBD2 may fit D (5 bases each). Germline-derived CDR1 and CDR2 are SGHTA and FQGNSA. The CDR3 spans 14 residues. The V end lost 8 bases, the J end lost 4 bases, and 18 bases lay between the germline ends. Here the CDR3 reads CASAKGEGRYEQYF. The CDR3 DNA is TGTGCCAGCGCTAAAGGAGAGGGGCGATACGAGCAGTACTTC.

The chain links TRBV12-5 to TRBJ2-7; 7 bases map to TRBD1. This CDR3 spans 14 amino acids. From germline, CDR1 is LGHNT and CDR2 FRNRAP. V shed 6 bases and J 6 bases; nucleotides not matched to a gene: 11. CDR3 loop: CASGRGQSSSEQYF. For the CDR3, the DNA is TGTGCTAGTGGAAGGGGACAGTCAAGCAGCGAGCAGTACTTC.

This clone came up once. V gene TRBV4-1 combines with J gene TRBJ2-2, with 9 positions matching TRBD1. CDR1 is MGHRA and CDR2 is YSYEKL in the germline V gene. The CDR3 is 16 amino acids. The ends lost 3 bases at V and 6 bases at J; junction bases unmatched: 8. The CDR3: CASSQAGQGGPGELFF. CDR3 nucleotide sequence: TGCGCCAGCAGCCAGGCGGGACAGGGAGGGCCCGGGGAGCTGTTTTTT.

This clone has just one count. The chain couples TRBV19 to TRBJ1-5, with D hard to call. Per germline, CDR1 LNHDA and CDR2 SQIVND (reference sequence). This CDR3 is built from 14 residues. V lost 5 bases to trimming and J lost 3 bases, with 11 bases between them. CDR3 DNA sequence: TGTGCCAGTAGTCCGGGCGAATTCAATCAGCCCCAGCATTTT. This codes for CASSPGEFNQPQHF.